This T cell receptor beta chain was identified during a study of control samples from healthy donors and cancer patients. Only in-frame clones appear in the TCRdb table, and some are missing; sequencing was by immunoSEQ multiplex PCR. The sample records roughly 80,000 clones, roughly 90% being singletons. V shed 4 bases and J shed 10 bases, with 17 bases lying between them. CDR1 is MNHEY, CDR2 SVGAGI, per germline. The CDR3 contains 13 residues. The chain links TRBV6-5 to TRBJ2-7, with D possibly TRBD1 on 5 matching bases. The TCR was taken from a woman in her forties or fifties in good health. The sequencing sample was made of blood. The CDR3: CASSSLQRGPQYF. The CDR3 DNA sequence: TGTGCCAGCAGTTCCCTTCAAAGGGGCCCTCAGTACTTC.